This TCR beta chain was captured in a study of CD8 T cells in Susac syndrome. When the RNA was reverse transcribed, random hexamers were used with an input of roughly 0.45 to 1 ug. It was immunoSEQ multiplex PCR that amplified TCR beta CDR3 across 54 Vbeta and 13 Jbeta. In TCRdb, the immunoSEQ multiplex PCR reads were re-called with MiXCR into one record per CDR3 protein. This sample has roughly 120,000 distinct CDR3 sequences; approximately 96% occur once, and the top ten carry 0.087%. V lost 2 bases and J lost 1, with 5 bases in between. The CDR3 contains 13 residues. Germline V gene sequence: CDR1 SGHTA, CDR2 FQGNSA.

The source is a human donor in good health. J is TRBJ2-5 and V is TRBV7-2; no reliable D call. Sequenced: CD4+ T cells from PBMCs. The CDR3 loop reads CASSLHSQETQYF. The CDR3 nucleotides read TGTGCCAGCAGCTTACACAGCCAAGAGACCCAGTACTTC.